This is a list of T cell receptor beta chains from one sample in a study of glioma-infiltrating T cells. TCRdb reprocessed the multiplex PCR reads via MiXCR and lists one record per CDR3 protein. The sample lists a few hundred thousand distinct CDR3 sequences, roughly two fifths occurring once. Sequencing was performed on glioma tissue, nonneoplastic brain tissue, or PBMCs (not recorded which). These receptors came from a human donor with low-grade glioma or glioblastoma, undergoing nonglioma brain surgery, or in good health (not recorded which). The CDR3 runs from the conserved cysteine through the conserved F or W. Fields, in order: D gene, CDR3 length, J gene, V gene, clone size, CDR3 protein, CDR3 DNA. A D gene is named only where the DNA matches it firmly. Rows may omit the clone size; those that give it use once, few, many or a size class.

TRBD2,15,TRBJ2-1,TRBV5-1,-,CASSLDVAGGNEQFF,TGCGCCAGCAGCTTGGACGTAGCGGGAGGGAATGAGCAGTTCTTC
TRBD2,14,TRBJ2-7,TRBV20-1,few,CSARVPGLAGEQYF,TGCAGTGCTAGGGTCCCGGGACTAGCGGGCGAGCAGTACTTC
-,16,TRBJ1-2,TRBV28,-,CASSLRSMGDRYGYTF,TGTGCCAGCAGTTTACGATCCATGGGGGATAGGTATGGCTACACCTTC
TRBD1,14,TRBJ1-5,TRBV28,once,CASRRSGQKQPQHF,TGTGCCAGCAGACGCTCGGGACAGAAGCAGCCCCAGCATTTT
-,15,TRBJ1-5,TRBV20-1,-,CSARELGLTNQPQHF,TGCAGTGCTAGAGAGTTGGGACTAACAAATCAGCCCCAGCATTTT
TRBD2,14,TRBJ2-1,TRBV20-1,many,CSARSAGGSNEQFF,TGCAGTGCTAGGTCAGCGGGAGGGAGTAATGAGCAGTTCTTC
-,12,TRBJ2-7,TRBV6-1,few,CASSETRDEQYF,TGTGCCAGCAGTGAGACGAGGGACGAGCAGTACTTC
TRBD1,13,TRBJ2-3,TRBV7-9,few,CASRGSGTDTQYF,TGTGCCTCCAGGGGGTCGGGCACAGATACGCAGTATTTT
-,13,TRBJ1-1,TRBV6-1,-,CASRYQPNTEAFF,TGTGCCAGCAGATACCAGCCTAACACTGAAGCTTTCTTT
-,14,TRBJ1-1,TRBV10-3,many,CAISPVRMNTEAFF,TGTGCCATCTCTCCGGTGCGAATGAACACTGAAGCTTTCTTT
TRBD1,14,TRBJ2-5,TRBV7-2,few,CASRPDRGLETQYF,TGTGCCAGCAGGCCGGACAGGGGGCTCGAGACCCAGTACTTC
TRBD1,15,TRBJ2-7,TRBV2,-,CASSEPGTGGDEQYF,TGTGCCAGCAGCGAGCCCGGGACAGGGGGCGACGAGCAGTACTTC
-,17,TRBJ1-1,TRBV6-2/TRBV6-3,many,CASTLRFGRAANTEAFF,TGTGCCAGCACCTTACGCTTTGGCCGGGCTGCGAACACTGAAGCTTTCTTT
-,16,TRBJ2-1,TRBV28,many,CASSLHFSDFYNEQFF,TGTGCCAGCAGTCTCCACTTCTCGGACTTCTACAATGAGCAGTTCTTC
-,15,TRBJ2-3,TRBV4-1,-,CASSQRWGAGDTQYF,TGCGCCAGCAGCCAACGATGGGGGGCCGGAGATACGCAGTATTTT